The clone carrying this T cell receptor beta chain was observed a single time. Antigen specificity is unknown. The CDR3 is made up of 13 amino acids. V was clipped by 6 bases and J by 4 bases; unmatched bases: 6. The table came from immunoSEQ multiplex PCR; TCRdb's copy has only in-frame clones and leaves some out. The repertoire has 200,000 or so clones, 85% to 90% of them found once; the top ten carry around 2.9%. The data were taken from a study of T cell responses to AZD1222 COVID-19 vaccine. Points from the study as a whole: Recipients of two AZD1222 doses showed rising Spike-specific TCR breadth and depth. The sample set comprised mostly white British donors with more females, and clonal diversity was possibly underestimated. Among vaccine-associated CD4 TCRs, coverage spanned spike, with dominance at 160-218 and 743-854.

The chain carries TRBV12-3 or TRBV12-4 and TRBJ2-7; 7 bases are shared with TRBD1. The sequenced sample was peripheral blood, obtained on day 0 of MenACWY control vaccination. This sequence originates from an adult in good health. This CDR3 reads CASSPPGQYEQYF. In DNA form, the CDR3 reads TGTGCCAGCAGCCCTCCGGGACAGTACGAGCAGTACTTC.